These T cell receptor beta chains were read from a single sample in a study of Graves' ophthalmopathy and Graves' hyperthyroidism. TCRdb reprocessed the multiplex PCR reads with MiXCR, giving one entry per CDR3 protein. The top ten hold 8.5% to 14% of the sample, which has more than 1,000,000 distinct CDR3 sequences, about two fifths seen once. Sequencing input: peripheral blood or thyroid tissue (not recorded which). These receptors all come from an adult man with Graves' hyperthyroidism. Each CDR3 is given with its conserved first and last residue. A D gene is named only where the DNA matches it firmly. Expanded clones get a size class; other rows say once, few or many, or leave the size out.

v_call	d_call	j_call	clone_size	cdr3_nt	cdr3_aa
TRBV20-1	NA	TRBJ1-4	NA	TGCAGTGCTACGGGGCCGGCTCTCACTAATGAAAAACTGTTTTTT	CSATGPALTNEKLFF
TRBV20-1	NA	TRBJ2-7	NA	TGCAGTGCTAGAGTCCGGGGAACGAGTAACGAGCAGTACTTC	CSARVRGTSNEQYF
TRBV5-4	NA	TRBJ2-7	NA	TGTGCCAGCAGCTTCGGCCCCGGGGGCGAATACGAGCAGTACTTC	CASSFGPGGEYEQYF
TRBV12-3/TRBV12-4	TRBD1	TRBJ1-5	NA	TGTGCCAGCAGTTATAGGGGGCAATATAGCAATCAGCCCCAGCATTTT	CASSYRGQYSNQPQHF
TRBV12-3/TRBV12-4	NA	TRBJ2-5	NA	TGTGCCAGCAGTTTCCCGCCGGGGCATCCGGCCCAGTACTTC	CASSFPPGHPAQYF
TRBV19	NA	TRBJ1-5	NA	TGTGCCAGCAGCCCCACAGGAATGTTGGGGACAAACAATCAGCCCCAGCATTTT	CASSPTGMLGTNNQPQHF
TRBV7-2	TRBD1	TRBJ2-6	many	TGTGCCAGCAGCCCCCGGACAGGCTCCACAGGGGCCAACGTCCTGACTTTC	CASSPRTGSTGANVLTF
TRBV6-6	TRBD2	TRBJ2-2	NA	TGTGCCAGCAGTTACAATAGCGGGAGGTCTGGCGGGGAGCTGTTTTTT	CASSYNSGRSGGELFF
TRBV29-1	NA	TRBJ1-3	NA	TGCAGCGTACTCGAAAGGCCGAGCTCTGGAAACACCATATATTTT	CSVLERPSSGNTIYF
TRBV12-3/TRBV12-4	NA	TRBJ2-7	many	TGTGCCAGCAGAGAGACAGCCGGGTCCTACGAGCAGTACTTC	CASRETAGSYEQYF
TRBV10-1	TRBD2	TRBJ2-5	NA	TGCGCCAGCAGTGAGCCGACCCGGGCTAGCGGGGGGGCCGAGGAGACCCAGTACTTC	CASSEPTRASGGAEETQYF
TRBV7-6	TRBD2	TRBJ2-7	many	TGTGCCAGCAGCTTTTACGCGGGAGCCTCCTACGAGCAGTACTTC	CASSFYAGASYEQYF
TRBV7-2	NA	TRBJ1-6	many	TGTGCCAGCAGCTTTGGTATCGACGGGGGAACCGCGGCCCTCCACTTT	CASSFGIDGGTAALHF
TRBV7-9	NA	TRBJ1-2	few	TGTGCCAGCAGCTTTCTGGGCGACTATGGCTACACCTTC	CASSFLGDYGYTF
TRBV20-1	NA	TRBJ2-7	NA	TGCAGTTACGCTGACCGTCCTTACGAGCAGTACTTC	CSYADRPYEQYF